This passage covers 15 T cell receptor beta chains from one sample sequenced in a study of blood T cell repertoires in COVID-19 (dated by TCRdb to about 2020). The protocol used for the library was the immunoSEQ multiplex PCR assay. Sourced from immuneACCESS, this table was stored by TCRdb with only in-frame sequences that have V and J called. A share of the clones is absent; for the studies checked, an unresolved V gene accounts for under half, and the remainder has no known explanation. In this sample the table shows 200,000 to 250,000 clones, about three quarters of which occur a single time. The top ten hold less than 7% of the sample. Sequencing was performed on peripheral blood. Source of these receptors: a woman between 65 and 79 years old with acute or convalescent COVID-19.

The chain recombines TRBV30 with TRBJ2-5, with 8 bases lining up with TRBD2. The V segment lost 0 bases and the J segment 5 bases; nucleotides outside the gene matches: 11. The CDR3 is 16 amino acids. Per the germline V gene, CDR1 is GTSNPN and CDR2 is SVGIG (reference sequence). This CDR3 is CAWSVASGSWSETQYF. In DNA form, the CDR3 reads TGTGCCTGGAGTGTGGCCAGCGGGAGTTGGTCGGAGACCCAGTACTTC.

This clone has ten or more counts. The chain carries TRBV3-1 (or the pseudogene TRBV3-2) and TRBJ1-5; 9 bases map to TRBD1. This CDR3 spans 13 amino acids. The germline V gene has CDR1 LGHDT and CDR2 YNNKEL (reference sequence). The ends lost 4 bases at V and 7 bases at J; junction bases unmatched: 2. Here the CDR3 reads CASSRQGGQPQHF. CDR3 coding DNA: TGTGCCAGCAGCCGACAGGGGGGGCAGCCCCAGCATTTT.

The chain combines TRBV7-9 with TRBJ2-7, with 12 bases that match TRBD1. CDR3 length: 16 amino acids. The V segment lost 1 base and the J segment 3 bases; nucleotides outside the gene matches: 4. Germline V gene data show CDR1 as SEHNR and CDR2 as FQNEAQ (reference sequence). CDR3 sequence reads: CASSLGGTGGYYEQYF. CDR3 DNA: TGTGCCAGCAGCTTAGGTGGGACAGGGGGCTACTACGAGCAGTACTTC.

This chain connects TRBV5-1 to TRBJ1-1; no clear D. There are 14 residues in the CDR3. V was pared by 1 base and J by 4 bases, with 11 bases between. Germline V gene lookup returns CDR1 SGHRS and CDR2 YFSETQ. This chain's CDR3 is CASSLNLGSTEAFF. The CDR3 region has the DNA TGCGCCAGCAGCTTGAATCTGGGGAGCACTGAAGCTTTCTTT.

V usage is TRBV10-3 and J usage is TRBJ2-1; TRBD2 matches at 9 bases. The junction had 7 bases not matched to a gene; V was cut back by 8 bases and J by 5 bases. The CDR3 covers 14 residues. Germline V CDR1 and CDR2: ENHRY, SYGVKD. The CDR3 here is CAIAGLAADNEQFF. In DNA, the CDR3 is TGTGCCATCGCGGGACTAGCAGCAGACAATGAGCAGTTCTTC.

This chain joins TRBV24-1 and TRBJ2-5, with 12 nucleotides matching TRBD1. With 3 bases clipped from V and 4 bases from J, the junction kept 8 bases outside the gene matches. CDR1 and CDR2 from the germline V gene are KGHDR and SFDVKD. The CDR3 runs 17 residues. The chain's CDR3 is CATSDTKGQGAVETQYF. The CDR3 DNA sequence: TGTGCCACCAGTGATACAAAGGGACAGGGGGCTGTAGAGACCCAGTACTTC.

V and J are TRBV18 and TRBJ1-1; 7 positions agree with TRBD1. From germline, CDR1 is KGHSH and CDR2 LQKENI. With 2 bases clipped from V and 1 base from J, the junction kept 7 bases outside the gene matches. The CDR3 covers 16 residues. The CDR3 loop is CASSPDIRQGNTEAFF. In nucleotides, the CDR3 is TGTGCCAGCTCACCAGATATACGACAGGGGAACACTGAAGCTTTCTTT.

This sequence joins TRBV5-1 and TRBJ2-5; 9 nucleotides agree with TRBD2. CDR3 length: 16 amino acids. V dropped 0 bases and J dropped 2; count of bases not matched to a gene: 5. CDR1 SGHRS and CDR2 YFSETQ come from the germline V gene. The CDR3, as DNA: TGCGCCAGCAGCTTGGAGCGGGGGGCGACTCAAGAGACCCAGTACTTC. This encodes CASSLERGATQETQYF.

The chain employs TRBV3-1 (or the pseudogene TRBV3-2) and TRBJ2-1; 9 nucleotides align to TRBD2. The CDR3 extends over 16 amino acids. The germline V gene has CDR1 LGHDT and CDR2 YNNKEL (reference sequence). J lost 3 bases, V lost 5 bases, and 8 bases had no gene match. The CDR3 nucleotides are TGTGCCAGCAGCTACAGGATAGCGGGAGACTACAATGAGCAGTTCTTC. It yields the protein CASSYRIAGDYNEQFF.

The gene calls are TRBV7-8 and TRBJ2-2; 10 nucleotides match TRBD1. Trimming cost V 4 bases and J 1 base; bases outside gene matches: 0. This CDR3 has 15 amino acids. Germline CDR1 is SGHVS and CDR2 is FQNEAQ. The CDR3 loop is CASSWTGGNTGELFF. In nucleotides, the CDR3 is TGTGCCAGCAGCTGGACAGGGGGGAACACCGGGGAGCTGTTTTTT.

This chain links TRBV28 with TRBJ1-1; 10 bases are a match to TRBD1. The V segment lost 2 bases and the J segment 5 bases; nucleotides outside the gene matches: 11. Germline V lookup: CDR1 MDHEN, CDR2 SYDVKM. The CDR3 runs to 17 residues. The CDR3 bases are TGTGCCAGCAGTTTACGGGACTTGCGGGACAGGGGAACTGAAGCTTTCTTT. Amino acids: CASSLRDLRDRGTEAFF.

The V gene is TRBV19, the J gene TRBJ2-2, with 7 bases that match TRBD2. CDR3 length equals 14 residues. The germline V gene encodes CDR1 LNHDA and CDR2 SQIVND (reference sequence). V was clipped by 4 bases and J by 4 bases; unmatched bases: 3. The CDR3 coding sequence is TGTGCCAGTAGTACCGGGACTACCACCGGGGAGCTGTTTTTT. This sequence encodes CASSTGTTTGELFF.

The chain is built from TRBV28 and TRBJ2-1; weak D call: TRBD2 (6 bases). This CDR3 is built from 15 residues. The germline V and J ends were trimmed by 4 bases and 2 bases, with 12 bases remaining between them. Germline values: CDR1 MDHEN, CDR2 SYDVKM. CDR3 DNA: TGTGCCAGCAGTTCGGGAGCAAGTGCCTACAATGAGCAGTTCTTC. Translating it yields CASSSGASAYNEQFF.

The DNA of the CDR3 is TGCGCCAGCAGCACGACTAGCGGGAGTATCAAGCAGTACTTC. Residues: CASSTTSGSIKQYF. The chain uses TRBV5-1 and TRBJ2-7; 12 bases are a match to TRBD2. The CDR3 has 14 amino acids. The junction had 7 bases not matched to a gene; V was cut back by 4 bases and J by 8 bases. Per the germline V gene, CDR1 is SGHRS and CDR2 is YFSETQ.

The chain carries TRBV27 and TRBJ1-6, with D possibly TRBD1 on 6 matching bases. CDR1 MNHEY and CDR2 SMNVEV come from the germline V gene (reference sequence). V lost 2 bases and J 6 bases, leaving 8 bases between the germline ends. This CDR3 is built from 14 residues. In DNA, the CDR3 is TGTGCCAGCAGTTTACTACAGGGTAATTCACCCCTCCACTTT. It codes for CASSLLQGNSPLHF.